The rows below give T cell receptor beta chains drawn from one sample of a study of T cell responses to AZD1222 COVID-19 vaccine. The protocol was immunoSEQ multiplex PCR, while the TCRdb copy is restricted to in-frame clones and leaves out a portion. In the table there are roughly 120,000 clones, 75% to 90% of which are singletons. The material was peripheral blood, obtained 28 days after the second AZD1222 dose. The receptors shown here come from an adult who received the AZD1222 COVID-19 vaccine. Both conserved end residues are part of each CDR3. The D gene is left open where the match is weak. Clone sizes are given selectively: once, few, many, or a class where the clone is expanded.

TRBV5-1	TRBJ1-4	NA	NA	TGCGCCAGCAGCTTCGGGACGGACATTGGGGAACTGTTTTTT	CASSFGTDIGELFF
TRBV4-1	TRBJ2-3	NA	NA	TGCGCCAGCAGCACCCTAAAGCCCCCCGATACGCAGTATTTT	CASSTLKPPDTQYF
TRBV4-1	TRBJ1-2	NA	NA	TGCGCCAGCAGCTTGCCCGGACGGACTATAGAAGGCTACACCTTC	CASSLPGRTIEGYTF
TRBV3-1/TRBV3-2	TRBJ2-7	TRBD1	NA	TGTGCCAGCAGCTGGACAGGGTTTTCCTACGAGCAGTACTTC	CASSWTGFSYEQYF
TRBV6-5	TRBJ2-1	NA	NA	TGTGCCAGCAGTTACTCGGCCCAGGGTAGGAATGAGCAGTTCTTC	CASSYSAQGRNEQFF
TRBV7-9	TRBJ1-4	NA	NA	TGTGCCAGCAGCCGTGCCCTGGGATCTGCAACTAATGAAAAACTGTTTTTT	CASSRALGSATNEKLFF
TRBV3-1/TRBV3-2	TRBJ2-1	TRBD2	NA	TGTGCCAGCAGCCAAGATAAGGGACTAGTAGGCTACAATGAGCAGTTCTTC	CASSQDKGLVGYNEQFF
TRBV30	TRBJ2-5	NA	NA	TGTGCCTGGAGTGTTGTTGTGGGGACCCAGTACTTC	CAWSVVVGTQYF
TRBV2	TRBJ1-4	TRBD1	NA	TGTGCCAGCAGTGAATTTCCAGGGGGTGAAAAACTGTTTTTT	CASSEFPGGEKLFF
TRBV11-3	TRBJ2-5	TRBD1	NA	TGTGCCAGCAGCCCTGGGACAGGGGCCCGCCAAGAGACCCAGTACTTC	CASSPGTGARQETQYF
TRBV19	TRBJ1-5	TRBD1	once	TGTGCCAGTAGTGTCCCGGACAGGGGGCTAGGGCAGCCCCAGCATTTT	CASSVPDRGLGQPQHF
TRBV7-9	TRBJ1-2	TRBD1	NA	TGTGCCAGCAGCTCCTGGGGGGGACAGACCTATGGCTACACCTTC	CASSSWGGQTYGYTF
TRBV4-2	TRBJ1-4	TRBD1	few	TGTGCCAGCAGCCCGTCGGGACAGGGAGATGAAAAACTGTTTTTT	CASSPSGQGDEKLFF
TRBV7-9	TRBJ1-2	TRBD1	NA	TGTGCCAGCAGCCCCGACAGGGTTAGTAAGTCGAACTATGGCTACACCTTC	CASSPDRVSKSNYGYTF
TRBV4-3	TRBJ1-1	NA	NA	TGCGCCAGCAGCCAGGTTTATAGCACTGAAGCTTTCTTT	CASSQVYSTEAFF
TRBV18	TRBJ1-2	NA	NA	TGTGCCAGCGCCGGGGGAGCTAACTATGGCTACACCTTC	CASAGGANYGYTF
TRBV7-9	TRBJ1-4	NA	NA	TGTGCCAGCAGCTTAGGCTGGAGCCCTAATGAAAAACTGTTTTTT	CASSLGWSPNEKLFF
TRBV3-1/TRBV3-2	TRBJ1-6	NA	NA	TGTGCCAGCAGCCAAGATCAGTTCCGCTCCTATAATTCACCCCTCCACTTT	CASSQDQFRSYNSPLHF
TRBV12-1	TRBJ1-1	NA	NA	TGTGCCAGCAGCTTTGGAGGGTTTTGGACTGAAGCTTTCTTT	CASSFGGFWTEAFF
TRBV15	TRBJ1-2	NA	NA	TGTGCCACCAGCAGAGATCGGGCAGGGAGTAGAGCTGGCTACACCTTC	CATSRDRAGSRAGYTF
TRBV28	TRBJ2-7	NA	NA	TGTGCCAGCAGTAACAGGGTCCCCTACGAGCAGTACTTC	CASSNRVPYEQYF
TRBV6-2/TRBV6-3	TRBJ1-5	NA	NA	TGTGCCAGCAGTTTTTCACTCGGTCGGGAAAACAATCAGCCCCAGCATTTT	CASSFSLGRENNQPQHF
TRBV29-1	TRBJ1-3	NA	NA	TGCAGCGTGCCAGGGTTAGGAAACACCATATATTTT	CSVPGLGNTIYF
TRBV5-1	TRBJ1-2	NA	NA	TGCGCCAGCAGCTTGGCCGAATGGGAGGCTAACTATGGCTACACCTTC	CASSLAEWEANYGYTF
TRBV19	TRBJ1-4	TRBD1	NA	TGTGCCAGTAGGAACCCGGGACAGGGGAATGAAAAACTGTTTTTT	CASRNPGQGNEKLFF
TRBV6-5	TRBJ1-1	NA	NA	TGTGCCAGCAGTTGGGTCGCGAACACTGAAGCTTTCTTT	CASSWVANTEAFF
TRBV5-1	TRBJ2-3	NA	NA	TGCGCCAGCAGCTTGGACGGTTCTAGCACAGATACGCAGTATTTT	CASSLDGSSTDTQYF
TRBV6-6	TRBJ1-4	TRBD1	NA	TGTGCCAGCAGTGCGTCCGGGACAGGGCCTAATGAAAAACTGTTTTTT	CASSASGTGPNEKLFF
TRBV5-1	TRBJ2-2	TRBD1	NA	TGCGCCAGCAGCCGTTTGACAGGGGATAACACCGGGGAGCTGTTTTTT	CASSRLTGDNTGELFF
TRBV28	TRBJ2-7	NA	once	TGTGCCAGCAGTTTAGATCCTAGGGAGGAGCAGTACTTC	CASSLDPREEQYF